What follows is one TCR beta chain and its context. Its antigen specificity is not known. Per-nucleotide qualities are absent, and no much larger clonotype sits a single base away. This sample is drawn from a study of CD4+ T cells in melanoma (dated by TCRdb to 2022 to 2024). Study-level background: The study investigated neoantigen-specific CD4+ T cells in human melanoma.

Patients with melanoma were used as donors. Library generation was performed with the immunoSEQ multiplex PCR assay. Drawn from immuneACCESS, this table holds only the in-frame rearrangements with V and J called that TCRdb kept. Clones are partly lost; checked studies trace under half to an unresolved V gene and leave the rest unexplained. For this sample there are over 130,000 clones; about 90% appear just once. More than 1.5% of the sample is held by the ten biggest clonotypes. As encoded in the germline V gene, CDR1 is SQVTM while CDR2 is ANQGSEA. V is reduced by 3 bases and J by 0 bases, leaving a spacing of 4 bases between them. The CDR3 runs 12 residues from the cysteine to the phenylalanine. Only the CDR3 DNA stays, 36 bases, in frame from base 1. What the research found in general, with its limitations: Neoantigen-specific CD4+ T cells in melanoma were reported to have a range of differentiation states. The report described a correlation between neoantigen-specific CD4+ T cells and the function of CD8+ T cells, macrophages and B cells.

The sequence was collected from a human donor with melanoma. The rearranged chain carries TRBV29-1 and TRBJ2-3; no D segment can be confidently identified. The CDR3 here reads CSVDRSTDTQYF. The DNA sequence is as follows: TGCAGCGTTGATCGGAGCACAGATACGCAGTATTTT.